This T cell receptor (beta chain) emerged from a study of beta chain features in type 1 diabetes. Study outcomes and limitations: Cells carrying high TCR expression could end up over-represented when cDNA is sequenced. In every one of the four CD4+ subsets, TCRB CDR3s were moderately but significantly shorter in Type 1 diabetes patients.

In germline, CDR1 is MDHEN, CDR2 SYDVKM. The CDR3 loop spans 14 amino acids. Losses at the gene ends were 6 bases for V and 5 bases for J; bases not matched to a gene: 4. This clone was seen a few times. Its antigen is currently unknown. Sampling consisted of one heparinised blood draw per donor, averaging roughly 0.12 L. CD45RO/CCR7/CD25/CD127/CD95/CD27 separated CD4+ naive, central memory, regulatory and stem cell-like memory cells by sorting. The sequenced template was cDNA made from the entire isolated RNA. Using immunoSEQ multiplex PCR, the repertoire was profiled, and TCRdb retains in-frame clones only, with some absent. The table lists about 340,000 clones, roughly 8.8% of them singletons.

The chain recombines TRBV28 with TRBJ1-4; 9 bases fit TRBD1. The sample taken for sequencing was central memory CD4+ T cells from blood. The source is a man aged 30 to 39 with type 1 diabetes. CDR3 residues: CASRSTGGNEKLFF. CDR3 coding DNA: TGTGCCAGCAGATCCACAGGGGGCAATGAAAAACTGTTTTTT.